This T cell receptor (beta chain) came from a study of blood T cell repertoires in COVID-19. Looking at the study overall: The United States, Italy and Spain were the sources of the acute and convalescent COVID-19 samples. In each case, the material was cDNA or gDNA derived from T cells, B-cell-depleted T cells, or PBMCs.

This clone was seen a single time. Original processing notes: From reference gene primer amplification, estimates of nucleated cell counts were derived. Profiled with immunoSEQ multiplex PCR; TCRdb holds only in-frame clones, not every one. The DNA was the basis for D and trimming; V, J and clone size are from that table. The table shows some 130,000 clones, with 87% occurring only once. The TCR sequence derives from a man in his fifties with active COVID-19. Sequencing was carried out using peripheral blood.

DNA of the CDR3: TGTGCCAGCAGTTTTCTAAGCGGCACAGATACGCAGTATTTT. It specifies CASSFLSGTDTQYF. The chain uses TRBV28 and TRBJ2-3; D call uncertain. V lost 3 bases to trimming and J lost 1 base, with 8 bases between them. Germline loops: CDR1 MDHEN, CDR2 SYDVKM. The CDR3 loop spans 14 amino acids.